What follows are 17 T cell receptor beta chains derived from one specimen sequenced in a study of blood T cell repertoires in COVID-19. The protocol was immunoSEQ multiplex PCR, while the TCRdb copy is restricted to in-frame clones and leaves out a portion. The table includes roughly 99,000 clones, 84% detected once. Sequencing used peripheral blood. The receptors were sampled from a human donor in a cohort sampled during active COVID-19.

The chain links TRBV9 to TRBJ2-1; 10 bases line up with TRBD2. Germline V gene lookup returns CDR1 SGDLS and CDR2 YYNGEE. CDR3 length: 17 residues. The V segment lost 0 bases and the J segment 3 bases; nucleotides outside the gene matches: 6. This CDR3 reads CASSVDSGRTFYNEQFF. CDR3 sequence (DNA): TGTGCCAGCAGCGTAGATAGCGGGAGGACCTTCTACAATGAGCAGTTCTTC.

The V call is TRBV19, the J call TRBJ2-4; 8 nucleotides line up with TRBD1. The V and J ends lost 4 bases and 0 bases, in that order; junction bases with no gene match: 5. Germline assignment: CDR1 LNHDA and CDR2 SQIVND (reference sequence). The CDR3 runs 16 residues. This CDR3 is CASSTGDRLAKNIQYF. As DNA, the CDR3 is TGTGCCAGTAGTACCGGGGACAGGTTAGCCAAAAACATTCAGTACTTC.

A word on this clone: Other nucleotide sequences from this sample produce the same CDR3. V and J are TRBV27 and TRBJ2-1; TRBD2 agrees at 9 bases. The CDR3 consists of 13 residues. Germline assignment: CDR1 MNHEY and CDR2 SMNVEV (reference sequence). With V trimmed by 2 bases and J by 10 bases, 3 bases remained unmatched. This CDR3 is CASSLRLAEEQFF. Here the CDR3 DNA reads TGTGCCAGCAGTTTAAGACTAGCGGAAGAGCAGTTCTTC.

The CDR3 sequence: CASRYGGNTIYF. The CDR3 DNA is TGTGCCAGCAGGTACGGTGGAAACACCATATATTTT. The V and J genes are TRBV28 and TRBJ1-3; D is unclear. The CDR3 runs to 12 residues. CDR1 is MDHEN and CDR2 is SYDVKM in the germline V gene. V was trimmed by 6 bases and J by 3 bases, leaving 6 bases between them.

CDR3 bases: TGTGCCAGCAGCCAGATGACAGGGAGGTCGGATGGCTACACCTTC. Translated: CASSQMTGRSDGYTF. The genes are TRBV3-1 (or the pseudogene TRBV3-2) and TRBJ1-2, with 7 bases that match TRBD1. J was trimmed by 6 bases and V by 3 bases; bases with no gene match: 10. CDR1 and CDR2 from the germline V gene are LGHDT and YNNKEL (reference sequence). CDR3 size: 15 residues.

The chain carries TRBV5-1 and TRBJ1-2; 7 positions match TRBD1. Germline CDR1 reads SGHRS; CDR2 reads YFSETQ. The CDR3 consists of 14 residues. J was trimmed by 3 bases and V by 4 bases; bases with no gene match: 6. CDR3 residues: CASSLGTDYYGYTF. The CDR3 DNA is TGCGCCAGCAGCCTAGGGACAGACTACTATGGCTACACCTTC. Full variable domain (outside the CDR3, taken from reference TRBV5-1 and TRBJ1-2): KAGVTQTPRYLIKTRGQQVTLSCSPISGHRSVSWYQQTPGQGLQFLFEYFSETQRNKGNFPGRFSGRQFSNSRSEMNVSTLELGDSALYLCASSLGTDYYGYTFGSGTRLTVV.

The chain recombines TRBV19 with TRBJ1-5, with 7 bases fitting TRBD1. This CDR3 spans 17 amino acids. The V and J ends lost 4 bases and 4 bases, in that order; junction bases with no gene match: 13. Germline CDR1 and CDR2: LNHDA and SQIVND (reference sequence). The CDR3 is CASSSKVGSGGNQPQHF. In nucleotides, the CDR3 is TGTGCCAGTAGTAGCAAGGTCGGATCAGGGGGGAATCAGCCCCAGCATTTT.

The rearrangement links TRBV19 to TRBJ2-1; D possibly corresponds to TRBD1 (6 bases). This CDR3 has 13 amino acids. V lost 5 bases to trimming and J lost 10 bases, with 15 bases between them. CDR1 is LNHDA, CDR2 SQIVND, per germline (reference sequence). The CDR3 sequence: CASSVDRSEEQFF. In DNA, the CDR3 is TGTGCCAGTAGTGTTGACAGGTCCGAGGAGCAGTTCTTC.

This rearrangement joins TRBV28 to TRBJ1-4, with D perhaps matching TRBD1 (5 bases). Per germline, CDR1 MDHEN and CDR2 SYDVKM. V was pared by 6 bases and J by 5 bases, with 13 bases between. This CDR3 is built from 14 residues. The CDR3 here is CASRIGTLNEKLFF. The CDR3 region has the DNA TGTGCCAGCAGGATCGGGACTTTAAATGAAAAACTGTTTTTT.

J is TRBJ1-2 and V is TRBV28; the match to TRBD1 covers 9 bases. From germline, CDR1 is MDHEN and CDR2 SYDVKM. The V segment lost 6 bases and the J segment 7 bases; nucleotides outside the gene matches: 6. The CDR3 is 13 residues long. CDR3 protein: CASSSTGGLGYTF. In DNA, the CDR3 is TGTGCCAGCAGCTCCACAGGGGGCCTTGGCTACACCTTC.

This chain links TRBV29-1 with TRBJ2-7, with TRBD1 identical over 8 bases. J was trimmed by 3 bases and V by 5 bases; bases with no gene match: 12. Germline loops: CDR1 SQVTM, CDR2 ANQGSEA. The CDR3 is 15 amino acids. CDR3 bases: TGCAGCGTTTATAATACCGGGACAGGCGACTACGAGCAGTACTTC. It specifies CSVYNTGTGDYEQYF.

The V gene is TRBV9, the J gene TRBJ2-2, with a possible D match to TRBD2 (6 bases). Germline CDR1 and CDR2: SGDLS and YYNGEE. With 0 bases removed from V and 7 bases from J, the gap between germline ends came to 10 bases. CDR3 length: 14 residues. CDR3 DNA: TGTGCCAGCAGCGTAGTACCGGAGGGCGGGGAGCTGTTTTTT. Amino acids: CASSVVPEGGELFF.

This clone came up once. This CDR3 is CASSPIDRVGNTIYF. Here the CDR3 DNA reads TGTGCCAGCAGCCCCATAGACAGGGTAGGAAACACCATATATTTT. The chain couples TRBV3-1 (or the pseudogene TRBV3-2) to TRBJ1-3; 7 nucleotides line up with TRBD1. Looked up from germline, CDR1 is LGHDT and CDR2 is YNNKEL (reference sequence). Trimming took 4 bases from V and 4 from J; bases not matched to a gene: 7. The CDR3 has 15 amino acids.

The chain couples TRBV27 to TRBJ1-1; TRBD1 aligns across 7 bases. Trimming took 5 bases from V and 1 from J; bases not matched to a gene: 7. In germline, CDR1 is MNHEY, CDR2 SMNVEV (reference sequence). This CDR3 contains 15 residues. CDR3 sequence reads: CASSAQGGKNTEAFF. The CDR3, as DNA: TGTGCCAGCAGTGCCCAGGGGGGAAAGAACACTGAAGCTTTCTTT.

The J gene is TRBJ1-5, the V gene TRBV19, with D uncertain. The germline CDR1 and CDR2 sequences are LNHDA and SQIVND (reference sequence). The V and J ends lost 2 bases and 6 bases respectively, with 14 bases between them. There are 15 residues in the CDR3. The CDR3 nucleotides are TGTGCCAGTAGTATAAATGATGTAAACACTCAGCCCCAGCATTTT. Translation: CASSINDVNTQPQHF. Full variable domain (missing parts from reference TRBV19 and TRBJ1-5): DGGITQSPKYLFRKEGQNVTLSCEQNLNHDAMYWYRQDPGQGLRLIYYSQIVNDFQKGDIAEGYSVSREKKESFPLTVTSAQKNPTAFYLCASSINDVNTQPQHFGDGTRLSIL.

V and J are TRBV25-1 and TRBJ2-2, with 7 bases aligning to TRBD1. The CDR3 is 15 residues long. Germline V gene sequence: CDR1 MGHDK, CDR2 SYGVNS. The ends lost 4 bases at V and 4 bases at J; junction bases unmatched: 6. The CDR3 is CASSGDRVPTGELFF. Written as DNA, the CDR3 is TGTGCCAGCAGTGGCGACAGGGTGCCCACCGGGGAGCTGTTTTTT.

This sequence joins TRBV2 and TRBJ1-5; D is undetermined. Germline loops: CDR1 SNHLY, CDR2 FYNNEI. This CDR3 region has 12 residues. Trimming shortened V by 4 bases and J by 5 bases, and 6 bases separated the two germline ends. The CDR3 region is CASSGTDQPQHF. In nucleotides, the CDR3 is TGTGCCAGCAGTGGAACAGATCAGCCCCAGCATTTT. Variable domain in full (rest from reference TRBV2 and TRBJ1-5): EPEVTQTPSHQVTQMGQEVILRCVPISNHLYFYWYRQILGQKVEFLVSFYNNEISEKSEIFDDQFSVERPDGSNFTLKIRSTKLEDSAMYFCASSGTDQPQHFGDGTRLSIL.